The entry below gives a single T cell receptor beta chain sequence along with its context. Its antigen remains unknown. The CDR3 covers 13 residues. Trimming cost V 5 bases and J 9 bases; bases outside gene matches: 8. The record originates from a study of glioma-infiltrating T cells. Study overall: Blood libraries targeted roughly 4- to 10-fold coverage of about a million T cells. Study results and limitations: Shared blood CDR3 signature motifs marked patients with low tissue-blood divergence.

TCR alpha and beta CDR3 regions were amplified from RNA using iRepertoire nested multiplex PCR. One entry per CDR3 protein, called by TCRdb with MiXCR from the multiplex PCR reads. Of around 350,000 distinct CDR3 sequences listed, about 40% were seen once; the top ten hold approximately 12%. This clonotype was obtained from a human donor with low-grade glioma or glioblastoma, undergoing nonglioma brain surgery, or in good health (not recorded which). Material: glioma tissue, nonneoplastic brain tissue, or PBMCs (not recorded which). The V call is TRBV12-3 or TRBV12-4, the J call TRBJ1-2, with 8 bases matching TRBD1. CDR3 bases: TGTGCCAGCAGTCCGACAGGGGTATGGAGCTACACCTTC. The encoded protein is CASSPTGVWSYTF.